This TCR beta chain derives from a study of cytomegalovirus exposure and HLA in healthy donors. General study findings and limits: In a later analysis, a missense DCLRE1C variant was linked to TCR beta V- and J-gene trimming.

A remark on this clone: The antigen is unknown.

The CDR3 loop spans 16 amino acids. V lost 6 bases and J 0 bases, leaving 14 bases between the germline ends. Germline V gives CDR1 LNHDA, CDR2 SQIVND (reference sequence). The study ran its PCR with 60 Vbeta and 13 Jbeta primers. Profiling relied on immunoSEQ multiplex PCR, and the TCRdb table lists in-frame clones only, not all of them. The table lists fewer than 200,000 clones, roughly 70% of them singletons. This clonotype was sampled from a woman younger than 45 in good health and CMV-seronegative. V is TRBV19 and J is TRBJ2-2; weak D call: TRBD1 (5 bases). Source material: PBMCs. The CDR3 nucleotides are TGTGCCAGTAGGGCGGAGACAGTCGCGAACACCGGGGAGCTGTTTTTT. It is translated as CASRAETVANTGELFF.